The sequence of this T cell receptor beta chain was determined in a study of blood T cells in healthy people across ages (dated by TCRdb to 2014 to 2015). About the investigation overall: In model experiments, template switching captured about one uniquely barcoded TCR beta cDNA molecule for every two T cells. Four age groups were formed from the donors: young (average approximately 15 years), middle-aged (approximately 41), aged (around 62) and long-lived (82). The study analyzed two additional independent replicas of 1 million unique cDNA reads from the same blood draw for two donors, one aged 18 to 29 and one aged 80 or older. To avoid experimental bias, donors of different ages were randomly spread across the sequencing lanes. The study measured age-related changes in TCR beta repertoire diversity using deep sequencing normalized with unique cDNA molecular identifiers.

Receptor amplification or capture employed 5' RACE. Sequencing took place on an Illumina HiSeq 2500. A second 7 to 11 cycle PCR used a sample-barcoded 5' primer and a J-beta primer mix. A template-switch 5' adaptor carrying 12 random nucleotides introduced a unique molecular identifier onto each TCR beta cDNA molecule. Each sample yielded at least 3 million CDR3-containing paired-end reads. All of the RNA was converted into first-strand cDNA using the Mint cDNA synthesis kit, with a TRBC-specific oligonucleotide serving as the primer. Following uracil-DNA glycosylase treatment, a first 18-cycle PCR with universal primers M1SS and BC2_uni_R was performed on all cDNA. On the study's bioinformatics: Each sample was normalized by randomly selecting 1 million high-quality reads, each carrying a distinct molecular identifier. Reads sharing molecular identifiers were discarded rather than binned into consensus sequences. MiTCR, run with a Q25 quality threshold and the strictest error-elimination algorithm, handled CDR3 identification, clonotype clustering and error correction. A nonparametric unseen species model with Euler transformation was used to estimate a lower bound on total TCR beta diversity. The public reads were quality trimmed at Q25 with fastp and then assembled into clones with MiXCR by TCRdb, keeping productive beta chains. Rows are unified per CDR3 protein, each entry keeping the most common DNA and genes. TCRdb's processing, not the authors' own work, is the source of the V and J calls. The sample data list 1 million to 1.2 million distinct CDR3 sequences, and roughly two fifths of these were observed just once. Clones ranked in the top ten supply roughly 14% of the sample.

Broad study findings and their caveats: There was a strong correlation between observed TCR beta diversity and the percentage of naive T cells measured by flow cytometry. Observed TCR beta diversity per million T cells fell roughly linearly with age, and a significant reduction was already apparent by age roughly 40. Conclusive comparison of naive and antigen-experienced compartments was prevented by the profiling of bulk unsorted PBMCs. Total diversity estimates from one million sequenced T cells were considered lower bounds and underestimates. Donor CMV infection status was unknown, potentially confounding age-related changes in expanded clonotypes. Compared with the aged group, the long-lived group had more naive CD4+ T cells, fewer expanded clones and increased TCR diversity, a pattern suggesting age selection.

Donors were about 36 systemically healthy Caucasian individuals from Russia aged roughly 6 to 90 years. Each donor gave 8.5 to 10 milliliters of peripheral blood, collected into EDTA-treated Vacutainer tubes. Ficoll-Paque density-gradient centrifugation was used to isolate PBMCs, with at least 7 million per sample. Total RNA, at least 6 micrograms per sample, was extracted from PBMCs with Trizol reagent. For every donor, flow cytometry on a PBMC aliquot measured the percentage of naive CD45RAhigh/CD27high T cells. The V and J ends are trimmed by 5 bases and 5 bases, leaving 13 bases between them. The germline V gene encodes CDR1 SGHVS and CDR2 FNYEAQ. The CDR3 goes from the cysteine to the phenylalanine over 15 residues. The CDR3 DNA has 45 bases and is translated from base 1. As to this clonotype: Its binding antigen is unknown. Base qualities are missing; no much larger clone stands one base away.

What was sequenced was blood. The TCR was taken from a man aged 18 to 29 in good health. Recombination joined TRBV7-6 with TRBJ1-6; no confident D gene assignment can be made. CDR3 loop: CASSERENDNSPLHF. The DNA is as follows: TGTGCCAGCAGCGAACGGGAGAACGATAATTCACCCCTCCACTTT.